This section outlines one TCR beta chain sequence together with its context. Its matching antigen is unknown. The data belong to a study of OX40 agonist ivuxolimab in advanced cancers. The assay was immunoSEQ multiplex PCR, and TCRdb's table has in-frame clones only and misses some. The table has around 25,000 clones, about four fifths seen once. The CDR3 is 15 amino acids. Between the trimmed V and J ends, which lost 5 bases and 6 bases, there was a span of 20 bases. Germline CDR1 reads SEHNR; CDR2 reads FQNEAQ (reference sequence). Study outcomes and limitations: Several nonresponders also turned out to have low normalized T-cell clonal expansion.

The sequence was collected from an adult with an advanced solid tumor such as melanoma, head and neck, liver or kidney cancer. This specimen was CD4+ or CD8+ T cells sorted from blood, taken in a trial of the OX40 agonist ivuxolimab. J is TRBJ2-7 and V is TRBV7-9; weak D call: TRBD1 (5 bases). CDR3 loop: CASSQAPITGTEQYF. The CDR3 DNA sequence: TGTGCCAGCAGCCAGGCCCCAATAACAGGAACCGAGCAGTACTTC.